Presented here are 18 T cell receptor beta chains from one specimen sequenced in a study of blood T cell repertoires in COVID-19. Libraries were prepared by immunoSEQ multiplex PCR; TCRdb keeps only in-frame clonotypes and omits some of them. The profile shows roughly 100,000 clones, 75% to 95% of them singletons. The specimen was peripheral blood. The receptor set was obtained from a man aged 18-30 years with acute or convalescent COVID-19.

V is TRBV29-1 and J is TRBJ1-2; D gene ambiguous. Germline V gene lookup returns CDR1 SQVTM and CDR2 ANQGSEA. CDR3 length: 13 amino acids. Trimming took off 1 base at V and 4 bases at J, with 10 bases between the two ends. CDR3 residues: CSVEGPGIYGYTF. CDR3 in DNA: TGCAGCGTTGAAGGGCCGGGGATCTATGGCTACACCTTC.

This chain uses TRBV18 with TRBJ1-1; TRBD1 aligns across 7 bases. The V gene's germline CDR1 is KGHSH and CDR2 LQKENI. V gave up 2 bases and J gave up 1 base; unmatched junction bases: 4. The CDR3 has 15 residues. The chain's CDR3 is CASSPYRGANTEAFF. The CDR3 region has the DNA TGTGCCAGCTCACCATACAGGGGTGCGAACACTGAAGCTTTCTTT. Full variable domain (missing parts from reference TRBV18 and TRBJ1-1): NAGVMQNPRHLVRRRGQEARLRCSPMKGHSHVYWYRQLPEEGLKFMVYLQKENIIDESGMPKERFSAEFPKEGPSILRIQQVVRGDSAAYFCASSPYRGANTEAFFGQGTRLTVV.

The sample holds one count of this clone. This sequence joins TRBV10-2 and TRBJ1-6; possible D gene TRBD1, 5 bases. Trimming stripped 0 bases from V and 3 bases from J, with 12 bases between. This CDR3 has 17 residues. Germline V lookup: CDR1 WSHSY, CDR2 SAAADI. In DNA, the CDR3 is TGCGCCAGCAGTGAGTCTGCGCCGGGACTCTATAATTCACCCCTCCACTTT. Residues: CASSESAPGLYNSPLHF.

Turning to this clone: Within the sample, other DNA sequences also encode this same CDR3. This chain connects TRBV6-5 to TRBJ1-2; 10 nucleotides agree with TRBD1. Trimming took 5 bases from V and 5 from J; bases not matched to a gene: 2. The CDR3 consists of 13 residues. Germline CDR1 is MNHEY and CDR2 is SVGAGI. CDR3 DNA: TGTGCCAGCAGTCGGGACAGGGGATATGGCTACACCTTC. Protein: CASSRDRGYGYTF.

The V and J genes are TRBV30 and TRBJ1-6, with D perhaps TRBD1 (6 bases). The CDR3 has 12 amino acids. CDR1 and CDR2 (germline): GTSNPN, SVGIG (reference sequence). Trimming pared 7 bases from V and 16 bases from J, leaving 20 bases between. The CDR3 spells CAFGRHRDGLHF. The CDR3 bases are TGTGCCTTTGGTAGGCACAGGGACGGTCTCCACTTT.

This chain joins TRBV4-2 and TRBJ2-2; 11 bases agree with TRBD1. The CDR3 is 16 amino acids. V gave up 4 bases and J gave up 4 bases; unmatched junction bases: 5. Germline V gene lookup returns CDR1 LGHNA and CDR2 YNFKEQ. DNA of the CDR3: TGTGCCAGCAGCCCTGGACAGGGGGCGGTCACCGGGGAGCTGTTTTTT. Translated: CASSPGQGAVTGELFF.

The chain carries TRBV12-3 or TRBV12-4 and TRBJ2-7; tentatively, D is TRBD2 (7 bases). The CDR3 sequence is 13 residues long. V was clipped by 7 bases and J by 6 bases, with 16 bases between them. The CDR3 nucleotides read TGTGCCAGCATCCCGGGGGGCGAGTTCGAGCAGTACTTC. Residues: CASIPGGEFEQYF.

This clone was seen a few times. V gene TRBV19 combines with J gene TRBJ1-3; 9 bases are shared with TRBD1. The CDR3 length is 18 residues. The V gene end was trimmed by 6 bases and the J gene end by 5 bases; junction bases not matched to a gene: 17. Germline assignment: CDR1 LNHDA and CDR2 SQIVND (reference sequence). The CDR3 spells CASRSRDRENLLRNTIYF. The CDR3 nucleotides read TGTGCCAGTAGATCCCGGGACAGGGAGAATTTGCTTCGAAACACCATATATTTT.

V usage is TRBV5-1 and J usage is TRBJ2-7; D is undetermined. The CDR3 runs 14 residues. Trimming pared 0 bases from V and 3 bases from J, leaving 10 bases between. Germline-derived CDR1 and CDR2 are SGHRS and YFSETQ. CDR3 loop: CASSLGALSYEQYF. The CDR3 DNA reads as TGCGCCAGCAGCTTGGGGGCACTCAGCTACGAGCAGTACTTC.

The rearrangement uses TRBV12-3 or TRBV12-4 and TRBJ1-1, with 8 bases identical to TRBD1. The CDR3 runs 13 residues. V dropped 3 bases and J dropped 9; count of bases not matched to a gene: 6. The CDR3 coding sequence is TGTGCCAGCAGTTTGGTTAGACAGGGGAAAGCTTTCTTT. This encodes CASSLVRQGKAFF.

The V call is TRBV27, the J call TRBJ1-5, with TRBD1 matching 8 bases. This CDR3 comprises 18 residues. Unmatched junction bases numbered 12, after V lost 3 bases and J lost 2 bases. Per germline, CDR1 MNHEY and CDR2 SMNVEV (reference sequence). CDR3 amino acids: CASSFAPTGVSGNQPQHF. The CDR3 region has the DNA TGTGCCAGCAGTTTCGCTCCGACAGGGGTATCGGGCAATCAGCCCCAGCATTTT.

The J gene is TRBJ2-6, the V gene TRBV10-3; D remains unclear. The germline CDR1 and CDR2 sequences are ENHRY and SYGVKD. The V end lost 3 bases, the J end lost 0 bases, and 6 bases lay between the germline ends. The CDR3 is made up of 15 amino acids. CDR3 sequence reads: CAISDRDSGANVLTF. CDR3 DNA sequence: TGTGCCATCAGTGATCGAGACTCTGGGGCCAACGTCCTGACTTTC.

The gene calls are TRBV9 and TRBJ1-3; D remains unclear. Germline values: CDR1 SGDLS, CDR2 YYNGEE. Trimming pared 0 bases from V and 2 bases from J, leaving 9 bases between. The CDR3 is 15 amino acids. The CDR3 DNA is TGTGCCAGCAGCGTAGAGCTTGTCCCTGGAAACACCATATATTTT. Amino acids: CASSVELVPGNTIYF.

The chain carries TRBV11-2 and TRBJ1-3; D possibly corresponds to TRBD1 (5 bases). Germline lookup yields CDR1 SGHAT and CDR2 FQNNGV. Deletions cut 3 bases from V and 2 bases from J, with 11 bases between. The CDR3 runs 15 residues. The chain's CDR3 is CASSFWEGAGNTIYF. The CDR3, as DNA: TGTGCCAGCAGCTTTTGGGAAGGGGCTGGAAACACCATATATTTT.

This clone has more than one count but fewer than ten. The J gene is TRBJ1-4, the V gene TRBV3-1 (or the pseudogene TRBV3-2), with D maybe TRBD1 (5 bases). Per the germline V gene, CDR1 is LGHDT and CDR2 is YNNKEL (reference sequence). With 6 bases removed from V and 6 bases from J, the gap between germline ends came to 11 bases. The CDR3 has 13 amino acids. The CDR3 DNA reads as TGTGCCAGCAGTTGGCAGGGCCATGAAAAACTGTTTTTT. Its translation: CASSWQGHEKLFF.

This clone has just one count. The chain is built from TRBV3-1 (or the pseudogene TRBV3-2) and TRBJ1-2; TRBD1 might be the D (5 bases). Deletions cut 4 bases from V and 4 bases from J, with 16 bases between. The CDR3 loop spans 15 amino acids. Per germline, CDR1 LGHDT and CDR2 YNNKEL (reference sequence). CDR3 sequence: CASSRAQGYGYGYTF. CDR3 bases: TGTGCCAGCAGCCGAGCTCAGGGATACGGCTATGGCTACACCTTC.

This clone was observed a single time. The CDR3 sequence is CASSWGTTENEAFF. The CDR3 coding sequence is TGTGCCAGCAGCTGGGGGACTACGGAGAATGAAGCTTTCTTT. The gene calls are TRBV7-9 and TRBJ1-1; a weak D match, TRBD1 (5 bases). Germline V gene data show CDR1 as SEHNR and CDR2 as FQNEAQ (reference sequence). This CDR3 region has 14 residues. Trimming took off 4 bases at V and 7 bases at J, with 16 bases between the two ends.

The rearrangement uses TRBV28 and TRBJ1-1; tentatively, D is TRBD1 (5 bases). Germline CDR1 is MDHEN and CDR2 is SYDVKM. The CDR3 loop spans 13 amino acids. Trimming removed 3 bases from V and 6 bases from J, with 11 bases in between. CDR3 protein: CASSLRGGAEAFF. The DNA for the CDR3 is TGTGCCAGCAGTTTGCGGGGGGGGGCTGAAGCTTTCTTT.